Presented here are 3 T cell receptor beta chains from one specimen sequenced in a study of blood T cell repertoires in COVID-19. The protocol was immunoSEQ multiplex PCR, while the TCRdb copy is restricted to in-frame clones and leaves out a portion. The data contain hundreds of thousands of clones, roughly nine tenths of them singletons. Sequences were obtained from PBMCs or T cells enriched from blood (not recorded which). The receptor source for this set is a woman between 50 and 59 years old in a cohort exposed to, infected with or recovered from COVID-19 (not recorded which).

CDR3 in amino acids: CASTSSRGGRADTQYF. The CDR3 nucleotides are TGTGCCAGCACAAGTTCTCGCGGGGGGCGTGCAGATACGCAGTATTTT. This chain links TRBV7-9 with TRBJ2-3; 8 positions match TRBD2. The CDR3 extends over 16 amino acids. With V trimmed by 7 bases and J by 4 bases, 13 bases remained unmatched. Germline V gene data show CDR1 as SEHNR and CDR2 as FQNEAQ (reference sequence). Full variable domain (remainder filled in from reference TRBV7-9 and TRBJ2-3): DTGVSQNPRHKITKRGQNVTFRCDPISEHNRLYWYRQTLGQGPEFLTYFQNEAQLEKSRLLSDRFSAERPKGSFSTLEIQRTEQGDSAMYLCASTSSRGGRADTQYFGPGTRLTVL.

This clone has just one count. V gene TRBV25-1 combines with J gene TRBJ1-1; D is ambiguous. Looked up from germline, CDR1 is MGHDK and CDR2 is SYGVNS. This CDR3 spans 14 amino acids. Trimming cost V 6 bases and J 1 base, with 12 bases left between them. The CDR3 DNA is TGTGCCAGCAGCGCACGGGTACGGAACACTGAAGCTTTCTTT. It yields the protein CASSARVRNTEAFF.

The chain joins TRBV7-6 to TRBJ1-1, with TRBD1 identical over 8 bases. Per germline, CDR1 SGHVS and CDR2 FNYEAQ. J was trimmed by 4 bases and V by 1 base; bases with no gene match: 2. The CDR3 length is 14 residues. The CDR3 DNA is TGTGCCAGCAGCTTAGGGCAGGGGGCCACTGAAGCTTTCTTT. Encoded protein: CASSLGQGATEAFF.